This passage covers 14 T cell receptor beta chains from one sample sequenced in a study of blood T cell repertoires in COVID-19 (dated by TCRdb to 2018 to 2020). The receptor library was made with the immunoSEQ multiplex PCR assay. Drawn from immuneACCESS, this table holds only the in-frame rearrangements with V and J called that TCRdb kept. Clones are partly lost; checked studies trace under half to an unresolved V gene and leave the rest unexplained. This sample lists about 300,000 clones; about nine tenths were detected once. 5% to 5.5% of the sample lies in the top ten. The sample comprised PBMCs or T cells enriched from blood (not recorded which). Source of these receptors: a man in his fifties or sixties who had recovered from COVID-19.

The rearrangement uses TRBV30 and TRBJ2-7, with 10 bases identical to TRBD2. The germline V gene encodes CDR1 GTSNPN and CDR2 SVGIG (reference sequence). CDR3 length: 13 amino acids. After removal of 1 base from V and 6 bases from J, the junction contained 3 bases not matched to a gene. The CDR3 region is CAWSALAGLEQYF. The CDR3 bases are TGTGCCTGGAGTGCACTAGCGGGACTCGAGCAGTACTTC.

The chain carries TRBV7-6 and TRBJ1-5, with 10 bases fitting TRBD1. Germline V gene lookup returns CDR1 SGHVS and CDR2 FNYEAQ. With V trimmed by 4 bases and J by 2 bases, 11 bases remained unmatched. The CDR3 contains 18 residues. CDR3 nucleotides: TGTGCCAGCAGCTCAGTCCCGGGACAGGGGAATCGCAATCAGCCCCAGCATTTT. This codes for CASSSVPGQGNRNQPQHF.

The rearrangement uses TRBV19 and TRBJ1-5, with TRBD1 matching over 11 bases. The J segment lost 0 bases and the V segment lost 7 bases, leaving 8 bases of the junction unmatched. This CDR3 spans 17 amino acids. Germline V gene sequence: CDR1 LNHDA, CDR2 SQIVND (reference sequence). DNA of the CDR3: TGTGCCAGTAAACCGGGACAGGGGGTAGTTAGCAATCAGCCCCAGCATTTT. This encodes CASKPGQGVVSNQPQHF.

The rearrangement uses TRBV5-5 and TRBJ1-3; no clear D gene. Trimming cost V 0 bases and J 0 bases, with 4 bases left between them. The germline CDR1 and CDR2 sequences are SGHKS and YYEKEE (reference sequence). The CDR3 contains 14 residues. CDR3 in amino acids: CASSLDGSGNTIYF. In DNA form, the CDR3 reads TGTGCCAGCAGCTTGGACGGCTCTGGAAACACCATATATTTT.

The chain links TRBV5-1 to TRBJ2-2, with 8 bases lining up with TRBD2. V lost 0 bases, J lost 6 bases, and 4 bases stayed unmatched. The germline CDR1 and CDR2 sequences are SGHRS and YFSETQ. The CDR3 contains 15 residues. The CDR3 spells CASSLESGGAGELFF. CDR3 DNA: TGCGCCAGCAGCTTGGAATCGGGAGGGGCCGGGGAGCTGTTTTTT.

This chain uses TRBV19 with TRBJ2-7; 7 bases are a match to TRBD1. CDR3 size: 14 residues. J gave up 0 bases and V 6 bases, and 5 bases lay outside the gene matches. Germline V gene data show CDR1 as LNHDA and CDR2 as SQIVND (reference sequence). CDR3 nucleotide sequence: TGTGCCAGTAGCAGACAGGGTTTCTCCTACGAGCAGTACTTC. Its protein product is CASSRQGFSYEQYF.

The chain has TRBV3-1 (or the pseudogene TRBV3-2) and TRBJ1-6; TRBD1 is a possible D gene (6 bases). This CDR3 has 15 amino acids. Trimming left V 4 bases short and J 4 bases short, with 11 bases between. Germline V lookup: CDR1 LGHDT, CDR2 YNNKEL (reference sequence). Written as DNA, the CDR3 is TGTGCCAGCAGCCTCTTGGACAGTTATAATTCACCCCTCCACTTT. Translated, it gives CASSLLDSYNSPLHF.

The chain links TRBV9 to TRBJ2-1; possibly TRBD1 for D (6 bases). Per germline, CDR1 SGDLS and CDR2 YYNGEE. The ends were cut back, 4 bases at V and 4 bases at J, with 21 bases in the middle. CDR3 length equals 17 residues. For the CDR3, the DNA is TGTGCCAGCAGCCCTCACTCAGGAGACAGGCGGTACAATGAGCAGTTCTTC. Protein: CASSPHSGDRRYNEQFF.

The chain couples TRBV2 to TRBJ1-4, with 11 positions matching TRBD1. Germline V lookup: CDR1 SNHLY, CDR2 FYNNEI. The CDR3 is 15 residues long. V dropped 7 bases and J dropped 3; count of bases not matched to a gene: 4. CDR3 protein: CASIGQGAANEKLFF. In nucleotides, the CDR3 is TGTGCCAGCATCGGACAGGGGGCTGCTAATGAAAAACTGTTTTTT.

This clone has more than one count but fewer than ten. This chain links TRBV4-1 with TRBJ2-7, with D possibly matching TRBD1 (6 bases). The CDR3 is 13 amino acids. In germline, CDR1 is MGHRA, CDR2 YSYEKL. With 3 bases removed from V and 6 bases from J, the gap between germline ends came to 12 bases. The CDR3 DNA reads TGCGCCAGCAGCCAGGGCCCAGGGGTCGAGCAGTACTTC. It is translated as CASSQGPGVEQYF.

Here the CDR3 DNA reads TGTGCCAGTAGTATAGGTGGGACAGGGGAACAGCCCCAGCATTTT. The encoded protein is CASSIGGTGEQPQHF. The rearrangement joins TRBV19 to TRBJ1-5; TRBD1 aligns across 10 bases. CDR1 is LNHDA and CDR2 is SQIVND in the germline V gene (reference sequence). The length of the CDR3 is 15 residues. V trimming: 1 base; J trimming: 7 bases; junction bases outside the gene matches: 4.

This clone was observed a handful of times. The chain has TRBV14 and TRBJ2-3; 8 bases agree with TRBD2. Germline CDR1 reads SGHDN; CDR2 reads FVKESK. The CDR3 is 16 residues long. The ends lost 1 base at V and 6 bases at J; junction bases unmatched: 9. CDR3 residues: CASSQAARGRTDTQYF. The CDR3 DNA reads as TGTGCCAGCAGCCAAGCCGCCCGCGGGAGGACGGATACGCAGTATTTT. The variable domain in full, completed from reference TRBV14 and TRBJ2-3, reads EAGVTQFPSHSVIEKGQTVTLRCDPISGHDNLYWYRRVMGKEIKFLLHFVKESKQDESGMPNNRFLAERTGGTYSTLKVQPAELEDSGVYFCASSQAARGRTDTQYFGPGTRLTVL.

DNA for the CDR3: TGTGCCAGCAGGCTGTCGGGGGGAACCGGGGAGCTGTTTTTT. This gives the protein CASRLSGGTGELFF. The rearrangement joins TRBV6-5 to TRBJ2-2, with TRBD2 identical over 7 bases. The CDR3 consists of 14 residues. V lost 6 bases and J lost 5; bases outside the gene matches: 6. Germline CDR1 is MNHEY and CDR2 is SVGAGI.

This chain joins TRBV27 and TRBJ2-7, with 8 positions matching TRBD1. J was trimmed by 3 bases and V by 3 bases; bases with no gene match: 7. Germline V gene data show CDR1 as MNHEY and CDR2 as SMNVEV (reference sequence). The CDR3 is 15 amino acids. CDR3 sequence: CASSFRGQALYEQYF. CDR3 in DNA: TGTGCCAGCAGTTTCAGGGGGCAGGCCCTCTACGAGCAGTACTTC.